The 10 T cell receptor beta chains given below trace back to one sample, sequenced in a study of neurological immune-mediated disorders. TCRdb re-called the 5' RACE reads with MiXCR, one entry per CDR3 protein. The table has more than 70,000 distinct CDR3 sequences, 10% seen once. The sample was PBMCs. The receptors were sampled from a man in his forties in good health.

This clonotype appeared many times. The CDR3 spells CASRGAYNSPLHF. As DNA, the CDR3 is TGTGCCAGCAGGGGGGCCTATAATTCACCCCTCCACTTT. V gene TRBV3-1 combines with J gene TRBJ1-6, with D possibly matching TRBD1 (5 bases). The CDR3 covers 13 residues. Germline loops: CDR1 LGHDT, CDR2 YNNKEL (reference sequence). V gave up 6 bases and J gave up 2 bases, with 5 bases separating them. The variable domain in full, completed from reference TRBV3-1 and TRBJ1-6, reads DTAVSQTPKYLVTQMGNDKSIKCEQNLGHDTMYWYKQDSKKFLKIMFSYNNKELIINETVPNRFSPKSPDKAHLNLHINSLELGDSAVYFCASRGAYNSPLHFGNGTRLTVT.

This clonotype appeared a few times. The chain uses TRBV5-5 and TRBJ1-1, with TRBD1 matching 7 bases. CDR1 SGHKS and CDR2 YYEKEE come from the germline V gene (reference sequence). The V segment lost 0 bases and the J segment 0 bases; nucleotides outside the gene matches: 11. The CDR3 is 18 amino acids. This CDR3 reads CASSLAHPWTGMNTEAFF. DNA for the CDR3: TGTGCCAGCAGCTTGGCCCACCCGTGGACAGGAATGAACACTGAAGCTTTCTTT.

There are many counts of this clonotype. The chain combines TRBV5-1 with TRBJ1-5; no definite D call. This CDR3 spans 14 amino acids. Looked up from germline, CDR1 is SGHRS and CDR2 is YFSETQ. With 4 bases removed from V and 6 bases from J, the gap between germline ends came to 14 bases. This chain's CDR3 is CASSISEGGQPQHF. DNA of the CDR3: TGCGCCAGCAGCATCAGCGAGGGAGGTCAGCCCCAGCATTTT.

This clonotype was detected ten times or more. The rearrangement links TRBV20-1 to TRBJ1-5; a weak D match, TRBD1 (6 bases). Germline V gene lookup returns CDR1 DFQATT and CDR2 SNEGSKA (reference sequence). V was shortened by 6 bases and J by 6 bases, with 15 bases between the two germline ends. The CDR3 spans 13 residues. The CDR3 is CSASTGRGQPQHF. The CDR3 DNA reads TGCAGTGCCTCAACAGGGAGAGGTCAGCCCCAGCATTTT.

The table lists this clonotype with many counts. At one end the junction does not follow the germline gene, possibly because of a read error. The chain has TRBV12-3 or TRBV12-4 and TRBJ2-1; 7 positions agree with TRBD1. The CDR3 runs to 11 residues. This chain's CDR3 is CASSFSGQRVF. CDR3 DNA sequence: TGTGCCAGCAGTTTCTCGGGACAGAGGGTCTTC.

With regard to this clonotype: This may stem from a read error, because a much larger clone lies one nucleotide away. The rearrangement joins TRBV28 to TRBJ2-7, with TRBD1 identical over 7 bases. CDR3 length equals 19 residues. The germline CDR1 and CDR2 sequences are MDHEN and SYDVKM. The CDR3 region has the DNA TGTGCCAGCAGTTCGCCATTTGACAGGGCGAAATGGGGCTCCTTCGAGCAGTACTTC. Its protein product is CASSSPFDRAKWGSFEQYF.

This clonotype was counted many times. The V and J genes are TRBV3-1 and TRBJ2-1, with 15 bases matching TRBD2. The CDR3 totals 15 residues. CDR1 and CDR2 (germline): LGHDT, YNNKEL (reference sequence). Germline trimming cut 8 bases from V and 10 bases from J; bases unmatched to any gene: 9. CDR3 bases: TGTGCCAGCCGTAAAGGACTAGCGGGAGGGGGCGAGCAGTTCTTC. Its protein product is CASRKGLAGGGEQFF.

This clonotype was observed many times. J is TRBJ2-3 and V is TRBV10-3; 14 nucleotides match TRBD2. There are 15 residues in the CDR3. J lost 0 bases, V lost 9 bases, and 2 bases had no gene match. Looked up from germline, CDR1 is ENHRY and CDR2 is SYGVKD. CDR3 coding DNA: TGTGCCATGGGACTAGCGGGAGCTAGCACAGATACGCAGTATTTT. As protein: CAMGLAGASTDTQYF.

This clonotype has ten or more counts. The chain uses TRBV12-3 or TRBV12-4 and TRBJ2-1; 7 bases align to TRBD1. Losses at the gene ends were 6 bases for V and 1 base for J; bases not matched to a gene: 6. The CDR3 is 15 amino acids. The CDR3 region has the DNA TGTGCCAGCAGACAAGGGGGCACGTCCTACAATGAGCAGTTCTTC. Translated, it gives CASRQGGTSYNEQFF.

The sample holds many counts of this clonotype. J is TRBJ2-7 and V is TRBV28; D unclear. Germline V gene lookup returns CDR1 MDHEN and CDR2 SYDVKM. Between the trimmed V and J ends, which lost 0 bases and 9 bases, there was a span of 6 bases. This CDR3 is 11 amino acids long. CDR3 sequence (DNA): TGTGCCAGCAGTTTATGGGGTGGGCAGTACTTC. This translates into CASSLWGGQYF. The variable domain in full, completed from reference TRBV28 and TRBJ2-7, reads DVKVTQSSRYLVKRTGEKVFLECVQDMDHENMFWYRQDPGLGLRLIYFSYDVKMKEKGDIPEGYSVSREKKERFSLILESASTNQTSMYLCASSLWGGQYFGPGTRLTVT.